The 29 T cell receptor beta chains given below trace back to one sample, sequenced in a study of blood T cell repertoires in COVID-19. Clones were read by immunoSEQ multiplex PCR, and TCRdb kept only the in-frame ones, dropping some. The sample includes 130,000 or so clones, about 81% of them seen just once. Sequenced input: peripheral blood. The receptors were sampled from a woman older than 75 with acute or convalescent COVID-19.

The chain employs TRBV11-3 and TRBJ2-2; 8 bases line up with TRBD1. There are 21 residues in the CDR3. V gave up 0 bases and J gave up 4 bases; unmatched junction bases: 19. Germline V lookup: CDR1 SGHNT, CDR2 YENEEA. The DNA for the CDR3 is TGTGCCAGCAGCTTAGATTGGCATCCGGACAGGGCGAGGTGGGGCACCGGGGAGCTGTTTTTT. Its translation: CASSLDWHPDRARWGTGELFF. Variable domain in full (rest from reference TRBV11-3 and TRBJ2-2): EAGVVQSPRYKIIEKKQPVAFWCNPISGHNTLYWYLQNLGQGPELLIRYENEEAVDDSQLPKDRFSAERLKGVDSTLKIQPAELGDSAVYLCASSLDWHPDRARWGTGELFFGEGSRLTVL.

The chain carries TRBV19 and TRBJ2-2, with D tentatively TRBD1 (6 bases). This CDR3 is built from 15 residues. In germline, CDR1 is LNHDA, CDR2 SQIVND (reference sequence). Trimming pared 4 bases from V and 5 bases from J, leaving 14 bases between. CDR3 sequence: CASSKVQGTTGELFF. The CDR3 DNA follows: TGTGCCAGTAGTAAAGTCCAGGGGACGACCGGGGAGCTGTTTTTT.

J is TRBJ1-1 and V is TRBV4-3; D unresolved. The germline gives CDR1 LGHNA, CDR2 YSLEER. This CDR3 is 15 amino acids long. V was trimmed by 0 bases and J by 4 bases, leaving 12 bases between them. The CDR3 reads CASSQDFRLSTEAFF. In DNA form, the CDR3 reads TGCGCCAGCAGCCAAGATTTCCGACTATCCACTGAAGCTTTCTTT.

The J gene is TRBJ1-2, the V gene TRBV7-9, with 9 bases matching TRBD1. V shed 4 bases and J 8 bases; nucleotides not matched to a gene: 23. Germline V CDR1 and CDR2: SEHNR, FQNEAQ (reference sequence). The CDR3 totals 19 residues. CDR3 sequence: CASSSLYDWDREKDYGYTF. The CDR3 region has the DNA TGTGCCAGCAGCTCCCTATACGATTGGGACAGGGAGAAAGATTACGGCTACACCTTC.

The chain employs TRBV7-2 and TRBJ2-5, with 9 bases that match TRBD2. Germline trimming cut 0 bases from V and 4 bases from J; bases unmatched to any gene: 6. There are 16 residues in the CDR3. The germline CDR1 and CDR2 sequences are SGHTA and FQGNSA. The CDR3 here is CASSLAGASGTETQYF. DNA for the CDR3: TGTGCCAGCAGCTTAGCGGGGGCTAGCGGGACAGAGACCCAGTACTTC.

CDR3 nucleotides: TGTGCCAGCAGCATCCTCCAGGTGAACACCGGGGAGCTGTTTTTT. As protein: CASSILQVNTGELFF. The chain has TRBV7-9 and TRBJ2-2; D remains unclear. Germline CDR1 reads SEHNR; CDR2 reads FQNEAQ (reference sequence). V dropped 5 bases and J dropped 1 base, with 11 bases sitting between them. The CDR3 length is 15 residues.

This chain links TRBV7-2 with TRBJ2-7; D is unresolved. Deletions cut 0 bases from V and 0 bases from J, with 9 bases between. CDR1 and CDR2 from the germline V gene are SGHTA and FQGNSA. The CDR3 spans 15 residues. The CDR3 region has the DNA TGTGCCAGCAGCTTAGCGTCCAGGTACTCCTACGAGCAGTACTTC. Amino acids: CASSLASRYSYEQYF. Variable domain in full (rest from reference TRBV7-2 and TRBJ2-7): GAGVSQSPSNKVTEKGKDVELRCDPISGHTALYWYRQSLGQGLEFLIYFQGNSAPDKSGLPSDRFSAERTGGSVSTLTIQRTQQEDSAVYLCASSLASRYSYEQYFGPGTRLTVT.

The rearrangement uses TRBV5-4 and TRBJ1-1; TRBD1 aligns across 9 bases. The J segment lost 0 bases and the V segment lost 4 bases, leaving 4 bases of the junction unmatched. Germline V gene lookup returns CDR1 SGHNT and CDR2 YYREEE (reference sequence). The CDR3 length is 15 residues. As DNA, the CDR3 is TGTGCCAGCAGCCCGGGACAGGGCATGAACACTGAAGCTTTCTTT. Protein product: CASSPGQGMNTEAFF.

This clone was seen just once. V usage is TRBV11-2 and J usage is TRBJ2-1; 9 positions agree with TRBD1. This CDR3 is 16 amino acids long. Germline CDR1 and CDR2: SGHAT and FQNNGV. Trimming cost V 6 bases and J 5 bases; bases outside gene matches: 11. CDR3 loop: CASRPISGTGNNEQFF. The CDR3 nucleotides are TGTGCCAGCAGACCCATATCCGGGACAGGGAACAATGAGCAGTTCTTC.

The chain combines TRBV2 with TRBJ1-5; no firm D call. Germline-derived CDR1 and CDR2 are SNHLY and FYNNEI. The length of the CDR3 is 15 residues. V dropped 6 bases and J dropped 0 bases, with 12 bases sitting between them. The CDR3 sequence: CASSVEGSSNQPQHF. CDR3 DNA sequence: TGTGCCAGCAGCGTCGAAGGGAGTAGCAATCAGCCCCAGCATTTT.

The chain combines TRBV5-8 with TRBJ1-1; D gene unclear. The V end was cut by 4 bases, the J end by 2 bases, with 18 bases between. The CDR3 length is 16 residues. CDR1 is SGHTS and CDR2 is YDEGEE in the germline V gene. CDR3 coding DNA: TGTGCCAGCAGCCCTACGAGAAGCGGGGTTAACACTGAAGCTTTCTTT. Translated, it gives CASSPTRSGVNTEAFF.

This clone was picked up a small number of times. The chain's CDR3 is CASSEGQVTGELFF. The CDR3 DNA sequence: TGCGCCAGCAGCGAGGGACAGGTCACCGGGGAGCTGTTTTTT. The chain is built from TRBV5-1 and TRBJ2-2, with TRBD1 matching over 8 bases. The germline CDR1 and CDR2 sequences are SGHRS and YFSETQ. The CDR3 extends over 14 amino acids. With V trimmed by 4 bases and J by 4 bases, 3 bases remained unmatched.

J is TRBJ2-2 and V is TRBV7-2; D is ambiguous. CDR3 length equals 15 residues. Trimming cost V 4 bases and J 4 bases, with 13 bases left between them. CDR1 is SGHTA, CDR2 FQGNSA, per germline. The chain's CDR3 is CASSSRDTFTGELFF. Here the CDR3 DNA reads TGTGCCAGCAGCTCACGTGACACCTTCACCGGGGAGCTGTTTTTT.

A remark on this clone: Other DNA sequences in this specimen translate into the identical CDR3. The rearrangement uses TRBV6-2 or TRBV6-3 and TRBJ2-1; the D gene is possibly TRBD1 (6 bases). The CDR3 length is 13 residues. Germline V CDR1 and CDR2: MNHEY, SVGEGT. The V and J ends lost 4 bases and 4 bases respectively, with 8 bases between them. Here the CDR3 DNA reads TGTGCCAGCAGTTCCAGGGGATACAATGAGCAGTTCTTC. Translation: CASSSRGYNEQFF.

The genes are TRBV2 and TRBJ2-7; TRBD1 aligns across 7 bases. This CDR3 is built from 12 residues. Germline V gene lookup returns CDR1 SNHLY and CDR2 FYNNEI. V lost 7 bases, J lost 4 bases, and 4 bases stayed unmatched. The CDR3 bases are TGTGCCAGCAAGGGACAGTTATACGAGCAGTACTTC. Amino acids: CASKGQLYEQYF.

The chain links TRBV3-1 (or the pseudogene TRBV3-2) to TRBJ1-3; D possibly corresponds to TRBD1 (6 bases). The germline V gene has CDR1 LGHDT and CDR2 YNNKEL (reference sequence). The length of the CDR3 is 17 residues. With 0 bases removed from V and 0 bases from J, the gap between germline ends came to 12 bases. This chain's CDR3 is CASSQDFAGASGNTIYF. The DNA for the CDR3 is TGTGCCAGCAGCCAAGATTTCGCGGGGGCCTCTGGAAACACCATATATTTT.

This sequence joins TRBV2 and TRBJ1-1; D might be TRBD1 (6 bases). The CDR3 is made up of 13 amino acids. V was cut by 4 bases and J by 5 bases, with 11 bases left in between. From germline, CDR1 is SNHLY and CDR2 FYNNEI. CDR3 DNA sequence: TGTGCCAGCAGTGTCCGTACAGGGACTGAAGCTTTCTTT. Protein sequence: CASSVRTGTEAFF.

V gene TRBV4-1 combines with J gene TRBJ2-1; tentative D call: TRBD2 (5 bases). The V end was cut by 1 base, the J end by 5 bases, with 12 bases between. Looked up from germline, CDR1 is MGHRA and CDR2 is YSYEKL. CDR3 size: 15 residues. In DNA, the CDR3 is TGCGCCAGCAGCCAAGGGGAGCGGCCTAACAATGAGCAGTTCTTC. Amino acid sequence: CASSQGERPNNEQFF.

In this sample, this clone turned up a few times. The V gene is TRBV4-3, the J gene TRBJ2-4, with 7 nucleotides matching TRBD1. CDR1 LGHNA and CDR2 YSLEER come from the germline V gene. The CDR3 has 18 residues. The trim removed 1 base at V and 1 base at J, leaving 10 bases unmatched. The CDR3, as DNA: TGCGCCAGCAGCCAAGCTTTTCAGGGGGTGAGGGCCAAAAACATTCAGTACTTC. This translates into CASSQAFQGVRAKNIQYF.

V usage is TRBV21-1 and J usage is TRBJ1-6. TRBV21-1 is noted as a pseudogene. This CDR3 contains 17 residues. CDR3 nucleotides: TGTGCCAGCAGCAAAGAAAAGGTGACTGGATATAATTCACCCCTCCACTTT. Amino acids: CASSKEKVTGYNSPLHF.

The J gene is TRBJ1-2, the V gene TRBV9; 7 bases are shared with TRBD1. Germline CDR1 and CDR2: SGDLS and YYNGEE. The CDR3 is made up of 14 amino acids. Germline trimming cut 4 bases from V and 3 bases from J; bases unmatched to any gene: 6. Here the CDR3 DNA reads TGTGCCAGCAGCCAAGATACAGGGGACTATGGCTACACCTTC. Translated: CASSQDTGDYGYTF.

The chain links TRBV5-1 to TRBJ1-1; no clear D. Trimming removed 0 bases at V and 3 bases at J, with 9 bases between. Germline V lookup: CDR1 SGHRS, CDR2 YFSETQ. There are 14 residues in the CDR3. The CDR3: CASSLEGVDTEAFF. The DNA for the CDR3 is TGCGCCAGCAGCTTGGAGGGAGTAGACACTGAAGCTTTCTTT.

This clone occurred once. The chain uses TRBV5-1 and TRBJ1-1, with 11 bases fitting TRBD1. With V trimmed by 4 bases and J by 7 bases, 9 bases remained unmatched. This CDR3 has 15 residues. In germline, CDR1 is SGHRS, CDR2 YFSETQ. The CDR3 DNA sequence: TGCGCCAGCAGCCTGGGACAGGGGGGACCTTATGAAGCTTTCTTT. The encoded protein is CASSLGQGGPYEAFF.

The J gene is TRBJ2-5, the V gene TRBV10-2; TRBD2 agrees at 15 bases. CDR3 size: 16 residues. V gave up 2 bases and J gave up 5 bases; unmatched junction bases: 3. The germline CDR1 and CDR2 sequences are WSHSY and SAAADI. DNA for the CDR3: TGCGCCAGCAGTGAGGGACTAGCGGGGGGGCAGGAGACCCAGTACTTC. Translating it yields CASSEGLAGGQETQYF.

CDR3 nucleotide sequence: TGTGCCAGCAGCCTCCAAGTTAGGAACACTGAAGCTTTCTTT. Its translation: CASSLQVRNTEAFF. The genes are TRBV27 and TRBJ1-1; no clear D. This CDR3 region has 14 residues. Germline CDR1 and CDR2: MNHEY and SMNVEV (reference sequence). Trimming cost V 6 bases and J 1 base, with 12 bases left between them.

J is TRBJ1-1 and V is TRBV6-6; D gene ambiguous. Germline values: CDR1 MNHNY, CDR2 SVGAGI (reference sequence). The CDR3 has 15 residues. Trimming took 6 bases from V and 0 from J, leaving 14 bases between them. As DNA, the CDR3 is TGTGCCAGCAGCCCGTGGCCAGCGATGAACACTGAAGCTTTCTTT. Its protein product is CASSPWPAMNTEAFF.

V and J are TRBV5-5 and TRBJ2-7; unclear D gene. V lost 4 bases to trimming and J lost 0 bases, with 11 bases between them. CDR3 length: 14 residues. The V gene's germline CDR1 is SGHKS and CDR2 YYEKEE (reference sequence). The CDR3 sequence: CASSPHSDSYEQYF. DNA for the CDR3: TGTGCCAGCAGCCCCCACAGTGACTCCTACGAGCAGTACTTC. The whole variable domain, remainder taken from reference TRBV5-5 and TRBJ2-7, is DAGVTQSPTHLIKTRGQQVTLRCSPISGHKSVSWYQQVLGQGPQFIFQYYEKEERGRGNFPDRFSARQFPNYSSELNVNALLLGDSALYLCASSPHSDSYEQYFGPGTRLTVT.

The J gene is TRBJ2-3, the V gene TRBV5-6; D possibly corresponds to TRBD2 (6 bases). Germline CDR1 SGHDT, CDR2 YYEEEE. The CDR3 loop spans 14 amino acids. V was cut by 4 bases and J by 5 bases, with 14 bases left in between. CDR3: CASSAGGGIDTQYF. In DNA form, the CDR3 reads TGTGCCAGCAGCGCTGGCGGCGGGATAGATACGCAGTATTTT. The full variable domain, with the rest looked up from reference TRBV5-6 and TRBJ2-3, is DAGVTQSPTHLIKTRGQQVTLRCSPKSGHDTVSWYQQALGQGPQFIFQYYEEEERQRGNFPDRFSGHQFPNYSSELNVNALLLGDSALYLCASSAGGGIDTQYFGPGTRLTVL.

J is TRBJ2-3 and V is TRBV2; no clear D gene. The CDR3 consists of 15 residues. CDR1 is SNHLY, CDR2 FYNNEI, per germline. V lost 5 bases and J lost 2, with 14 bases in between. CDR3 sequence: CASSLRSSTTDTQYF. The CDR3 nucleotides are TGTGCCAGCAGTCTTCGGTCCTCCACCACAGATACGCAGTATTTT.